Here is one T cell receptor beta chain with its context. The antigen is undetermined. Each sorted population was over 95% pure. The CDR3 consists of 14 residues. Germline lookup yields CDR1 SGHKS and CDR2 YYEKEE (reference sequence). These data belong to a study of beta chain features in type 1 diabetes. The study reverse transcribed the entire isolated RNA, so it sequenced expressed TCRB transcripts. The assay was immunoSEQ multiplex PCR, and TCRdb's table has in-frame clones only and misses some. This repertoire shows 40,000 to 45,000 clones, approximately 68% found once; its top ten account for more than 2%. Points from the study as a whole: All four CD4+ subsets from Type 1 diabetes patients carried moderately but significantly shorter TCRB CDR3s.

Sequenced input: Tregs from blood. The chain has TRBV5-5 and TRBJ2-2; D is unclear. The TCR sequence derives from a woman younger than 35 with type 1 diabetes. The CDR3, as DNA: TGTGCAGAAGACCTATTCGGGTTTGACGGGGAGCTGTTTTTT. Translating it yields CAEDLFGFDGELFF. The entire variable domain, with the rest obtained from reference TRBV5-5 and TRBJ2-2, is as follows: DAGVTQSPTHLIKTRGQQVTLRCSPISGHKSVSWYQQVLGQGPQFIFQYYEKEERGRGNFPDRFSARQFPNYSSELNVNALLLGDSALYLCAEDLFGFDGELFFGEGSRLTVL.